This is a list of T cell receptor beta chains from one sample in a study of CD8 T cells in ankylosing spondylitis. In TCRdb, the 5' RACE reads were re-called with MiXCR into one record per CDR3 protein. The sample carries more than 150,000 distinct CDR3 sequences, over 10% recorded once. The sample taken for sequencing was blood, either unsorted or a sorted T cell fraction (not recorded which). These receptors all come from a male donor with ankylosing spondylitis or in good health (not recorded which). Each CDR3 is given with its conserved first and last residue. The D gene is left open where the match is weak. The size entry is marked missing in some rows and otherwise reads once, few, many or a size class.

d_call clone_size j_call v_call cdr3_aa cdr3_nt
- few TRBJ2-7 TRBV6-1 CASRTPREGEQYF TGTGCCAGCAGGACCCCGAGAGAGGGCGAGCAGTACTTC
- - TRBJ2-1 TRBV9 CASSVNEQTSYNEQFF TGTGCCAGCAGCGTAAACGAACAGACCTCCTACAATGAGCAGTTCTTC
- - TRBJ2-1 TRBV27 CASGLGPLSYNEQFF TGTGCCAGCGGACTTGGGCCGCTCTCCTACAATGAGCAGTTCTTC
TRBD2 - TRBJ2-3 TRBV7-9 CASSPLLAGAPTDTQYF TGTGCCAGCAGCCCATTACTAGCGGGGGCGCCCACAGATACGCAGTATTTT
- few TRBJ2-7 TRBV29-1 CSVEEGYEQYF TGCAGCGTTGAAGAGGGCTACGAGCAGTACTTC
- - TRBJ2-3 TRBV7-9 CASSLRQGGTDTQYF TGTGCCAGCAGCTTAAGGCAGGGTGGCACAGATACGCAGTATTTT
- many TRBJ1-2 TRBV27 CASSFPDGYGYTF TGTGCCAGCAGTTTCCCCGACGGCTATGGCTACACCTTC
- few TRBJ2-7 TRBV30 CAWSVGGNEQYF TGTGCCTGGAGTGTTGGGGGGAACGAGCAGTACTTC
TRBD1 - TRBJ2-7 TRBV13 CASSFGTGNEQYF TGTGCCAGCAGCTTTGGGACAGGGAACGAGCAGTACTTC
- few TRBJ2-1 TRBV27 CASSLRLAPYNEQFF TGTGCCAGCAGTTTAAGGCTAGCCCCTTACAATGAGCAGTTCTTC
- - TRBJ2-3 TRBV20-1 CSAWAGSTDTQYF TGCAGTGCCTGGGCAGGATCCACAGATACGCAGTATTTT
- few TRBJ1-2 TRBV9 CASSVGSLGLNYGYTF TGTGCCAGCAGCGTAGGATCTCTGGGACTGAACTATGGCTACACCTTC
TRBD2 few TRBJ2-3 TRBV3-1 CASSPAGAGVKDTQYF TGTGCCAGCAGCCCTGCAGGAGCGGGGGTCAAAGATACGCAGTATTTT
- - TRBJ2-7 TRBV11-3 CASSGTTSYVQYF TGTGCCAGCAGCGGTACCACCAGCTACGTGCAGTACTTC
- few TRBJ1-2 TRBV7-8 CASSLGGFNYGYTF TGTGCCAGCAGCCTAGGGGGGTTTAACTATGGCTACACCTTC
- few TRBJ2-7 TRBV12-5 CASGLAVSMDRFYEQYF TGTGCTAGTGGTTTGGCCGTGTCTATGGACAGATTCTACGAGCAGTACTTC
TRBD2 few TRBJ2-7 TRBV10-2 CASSASPGTSGGEQYF TGCGCCAGCAGTGCATCCCCCGGGACTAGCGGCGGCGAGCAGTACTTC
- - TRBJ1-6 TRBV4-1 CASSQDRGAWNNSPLHF TGCGCCAGCAGCCAAGATCGGGGGGCGTGGAATAATTCACCCCTCCACTTT
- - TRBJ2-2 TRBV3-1 CASNQYPRAGELFF TGTGCCAGCAACCAGTACCCTCGGGCGGGGGAGCTGTTTTTT
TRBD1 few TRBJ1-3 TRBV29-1 CSVEGDSSGNTIYF TGCAGCGTTGAAGGGGACAGCTCTGGAAACACCATATATTTT
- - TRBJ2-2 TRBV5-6 CASSSTNRANTGELFF TGTGCCAGCAGCTCAACCAATCGCGCGAACACCGGGGAGCTGTTTTTT
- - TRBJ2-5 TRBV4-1 CASSGGNTGQETQYF TGCGCCAGCAGCGGAGGGAATACGGGCCAAGAGACCCAGTACTTC
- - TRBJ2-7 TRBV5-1 CASSLEPGYEQYF TGCGCCAGCAGCTTGGAGCCTGGCTACGAGCAGTACTTC
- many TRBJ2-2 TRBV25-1 CASSEGDTGELFF TGTGCCAGCAGTGAAGGGGACACCGGGGAGCTGTTTTTT
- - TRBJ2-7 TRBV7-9 CASSSQTYEQYF TGTGCCAGCAGCTCCCAGACCTACGAGCAGTACTTC
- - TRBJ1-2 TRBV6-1 CASKDYGGYTF TGTGCCAGCAAGGATTATGGGGGCTACACCTTC
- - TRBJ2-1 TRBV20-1 CSARQTAERSFGEQFF TGCAGTGCTAGACAAACAGCCGAGAGGTCGTTCGGTGAGCAGTTCTTC
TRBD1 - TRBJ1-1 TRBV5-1 CASGRQGGTEAFF TGCGCCAGCGGACGACAGGGCGGAACTGAAGCTTTCTTT
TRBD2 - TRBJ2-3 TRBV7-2 CASSGTSGWGGTDTQYF TGTGCCAGCAGCGGAACGAGCGGGTGGGGGGGGACAGATACGCAGTATTTT
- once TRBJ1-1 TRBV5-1 CASSSDTEVFF TGCGCCAGCAGCTCGGACACCGAAGTTTTCTTT
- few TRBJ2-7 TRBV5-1 CASSLDGGGVNEQYF TGCGCCAGCAGCTTGGATGGAGGGGGGGTAAACGAGCAGTACTTC
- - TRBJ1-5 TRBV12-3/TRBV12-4 CASSLGEGRQPQHF TGTGCCAGCAGTTTAGGAGAGGGCCGGCAGCCCCAGCATTTT
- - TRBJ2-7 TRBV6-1 CASRGPYRNSYEQYF TGTGCCAGCAGGGGCCCTTACAGGAACTCCTACGAGCAGTACTTC
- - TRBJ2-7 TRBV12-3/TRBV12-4 CASSQGGIHYEQYF TGTGCCAGCAGCCAGGGGGGAATCCACTACGAGCAGTACTTC
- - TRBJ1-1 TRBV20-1 CSARDRTEVEAFF TGCAGTGCTAGAGATCGGACTGAGGTGGAAGCTTTCTTT
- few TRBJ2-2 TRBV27 CASSFRGALTGELFF TGTGCCAGCAGTTTTAGGGGGGCGCTCACCGGGGAGCTGTTTTTT
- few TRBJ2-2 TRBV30 CAWAKPAENTGELFF TGTGCCTGGGCGAAACCTGCCGAGAACACCGGGGAGCTGTTTTTT
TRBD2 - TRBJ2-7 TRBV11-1 CASSVTSGNSYEQYF TGTGCCAGCAGCGTGACTAGCGGGAACTCCTACGAGCAGTACTTC
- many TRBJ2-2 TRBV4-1 CASSQAQGPGELFF TGCGCCAGCAGCCAAGCACAGGGCCCCGGGGAGCTGTTTTTT